This note documents a single T cell receptor beta chain sequence. These data come from a study of technical replicates of blood from a few donors. The V end lost 4 bases, the J end lost 3 bases, and 10 bases lay between the germline ends. CDR1 and CDR2 from the germline V gene are SQVTM and ANQGSEA. CDR3 length: 13 amino acids. Sequenced by immunoSEQ multiplex PCR; TCRdb stores in-frame clones only, minus some. The sample records 67,000 or so clones, nearly 97% being singletons. The sequence was collected from a human donor in good health. V is TRBV29-1 and J is TRBJ2-1; D is possibly TRBD2 (6 bases). What was sequenced was T cells isolated from PBMCs. CDR3 DNA: TGCAGCGTTGCGGGGGTTTTCTACAATGAGCAGTTCTTC. Its protein is CSVAGVFYNEQFF.